This T cell receptor beta chain was profiled in a study of tumor and adjacent non-tumor tissue in lung cancer (dated by TCRdb to between 2017 and 2018). Concerning the study at large: By cancer type, the cohort comprised 12 adenocarcinoma patients, 2 squamous cell carcinoma patients and 1 small cell lung cancer patient. In total, sequencing yielded 95 million to 150 million productive TCRbeta reads, which works out to an average of around 4.2 million reads per sample. The study compared bulk TCRbeta repertoires between lung tumor tissue and matched distant non-tumor lung tissue from around 16 lung cancer patients. Some 30 paired specimens, one tumor and one normal lung sample per patient, were profiled by TCRbeta CDR3 sequencing. The 15 enrolled patients, of whom 10 were men and 5 were women, were aged roughly 31 to 80 years and were diagnosed with TNM stage I to III disease.

Points on this clonotype: Its binding antigen is unknown. No base-level quality is on record; no much larger clone is a single base apart.

According to the germline V gene (reference sequence), CDR1 reads GTSNPN and CDR2 reads SVGIG. The CDR3 spans 13 residues, from the cysteine through the phenylalanine. The retained sequence is limited to the CDR3, 39 bases, with the frame set at the first base. Trimming costs V 2 bases and J 6 bases, and their ends lie 13 bases apart. RNA was isolated from bulk unsorted tissue, and RNA quality was assessed with a NanoDrop ND-1000 and an Agilent 2100. The donors were newly diagnosed lung cancer patients admitted for thoracic surgery in China from August to November 2014 who had not received prior chemotherapy. Anyone who had undergone radiotherapy or chemotherapy before, or who had another cancer at the same time, was left out of the study. Pieces of surgical tissue measuring about 1-2 cm3 were kept in RNAlater solution and stored at -80 degrees C until use. On the study overall, not on this receptor specifically: Neither the sequencing platform nor unique molecular identifiers are named or mentioned anywhere in the methods. TCR diversity (inverse Simpson) was significantly higher in tumor than in normal lung tissue (around 460 vs 160, P = 0.0075, Mann-Whitney U test). Significantly higher TCR diversity was found in younger patients, and higher tumor TCR diversity was associated with shorter overall and disease-free survival. Only 15 patients were included in the cohort, and the need for larger samples and more detailed clinical data was noted by the authors. Peripheral blood was not sequenced, so blood TCRbeta repertoires were not examined in the lung cancer patients of the study. A significantly larger cumulative share of the repertoire was made up by the top 100 clones in normal lung than in tumor tissue.

Libraries were made using multiplex PCR. Instrument on record: Illumina HiSeq 2500. Following protocols modified from ARM-PCR, the researchers constructed TCRbeta libraries through three rounds of nested PCR with primers (Table S4). Before sequencing, PCR products of 200-500 bp were cut from the gel and purified using the QIAquick gel extraction kit. On the authors' methods: Trimmomatic was used to clean the reads, FLASH was used to merge the reads into complete CDR3 sequences, and MiTCR was used to assign the reads to V(D)J germline segments. Clonal diversity was calculated as the inverse Simpson's index using VDJtools. Productive reads were defined as in-frame sequences without a premature stop codon. TCRdb passed the public sequencing reads through fastp at Q25 and MiXCR, retaining productive beta sequences. Each entry merges the rows of one CDR3 protein and shows their most common DNA and genes. TCRdb assigned the V and J calls; the authors' analysis was not used. The sample table holds over 130,000 distinct CDR3 sequences, of which about 71% were seen once. Of the sample, roughly 18% falls within the top ten clones.

This receptor chain uses TRBV30 and TRBJ1-2; TRBD1 might be the D gene, on 5 matching bases. The receptor comes from a man between 60 and 70 years old with small cell lung cancer. Sequencing used lung tumor tissue. CDR3 region: CAWSRQGRHGYTF. The base sequence is TGTGCCTGGAGTAGGCAGGGACGACATGGCTACACCTTC.